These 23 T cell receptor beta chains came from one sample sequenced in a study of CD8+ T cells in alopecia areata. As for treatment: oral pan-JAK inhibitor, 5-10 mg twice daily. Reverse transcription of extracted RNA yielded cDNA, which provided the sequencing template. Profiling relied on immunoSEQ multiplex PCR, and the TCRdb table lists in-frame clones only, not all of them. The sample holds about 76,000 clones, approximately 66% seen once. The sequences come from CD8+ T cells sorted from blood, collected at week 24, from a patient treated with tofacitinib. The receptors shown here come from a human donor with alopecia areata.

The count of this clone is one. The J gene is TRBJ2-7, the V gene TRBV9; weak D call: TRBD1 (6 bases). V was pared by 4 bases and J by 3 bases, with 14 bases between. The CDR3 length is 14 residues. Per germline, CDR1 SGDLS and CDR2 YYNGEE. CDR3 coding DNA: TGTGCCAGCAGCCCCGGACAGTGGAGCTACGAGCAGTACTTC. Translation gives CASSPGQWSYEQYF.

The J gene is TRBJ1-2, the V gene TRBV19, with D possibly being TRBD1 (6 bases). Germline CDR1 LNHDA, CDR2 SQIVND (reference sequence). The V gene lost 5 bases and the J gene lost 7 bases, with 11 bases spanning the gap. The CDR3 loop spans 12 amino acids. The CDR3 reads CASSPTGLGYTF. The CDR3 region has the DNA TGTGCCAGTAGTCCTACAGGGCTTGGCTACACCTTC. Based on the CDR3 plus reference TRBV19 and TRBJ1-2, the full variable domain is DGGITQSPKYLFRKEGQNVTLSCEQNLNHDAMYWYRQDPGQGLRLIYYSQIVNDFQKGDIAEGYSVSREKKESFPLTVTSAQKNPTAFYLCASSPTGLGYTFGSGTRLTVV.

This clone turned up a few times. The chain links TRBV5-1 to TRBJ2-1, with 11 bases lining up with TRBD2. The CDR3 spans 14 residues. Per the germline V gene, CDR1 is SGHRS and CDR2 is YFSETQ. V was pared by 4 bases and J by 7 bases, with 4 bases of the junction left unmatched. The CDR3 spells CASSPLAGENEQFF. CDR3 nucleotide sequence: TGCGCCAGCAGCCCACTAGCGGGGGAGAATGAGCAGTTCTTC. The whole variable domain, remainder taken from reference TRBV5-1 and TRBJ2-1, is KAGVTQTPRYLIKTRGQQVTLSCSPISGHRSVSWYQQTPGQGLQFLFEYFSETQRNKGNFPGRFSGRQFSNSRSEMNVSTLELGDSALYLCASSPLAGENEQFFGPGTRLTVL.

The DNA of the CDR3 is TGTGCCAGCAGCAGCCGGGACAGGGGGCCCTACGAGCAGTACTTC. Encoded protein: CASSSRDRGPYEQYF. The chain couples TRBV7-2 to TRBJ2-5, with 12 positions matching TRBD1. The J call could be wrong; TRBJ2-7 is a better fit for the DNA end. This CDR3 has 15 amino acids. Germline values: CDR1 SGHTA, CDR2 FQGNSA.

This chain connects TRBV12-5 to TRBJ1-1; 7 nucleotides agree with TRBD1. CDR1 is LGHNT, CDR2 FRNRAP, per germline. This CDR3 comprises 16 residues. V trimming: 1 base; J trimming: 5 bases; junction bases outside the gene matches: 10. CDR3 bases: TGTGCTAGTGGTTTGGGGACAGACAGGGCTTTAACTGAAGCTTTCTTT. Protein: CASGLGTDRALTEAFF.

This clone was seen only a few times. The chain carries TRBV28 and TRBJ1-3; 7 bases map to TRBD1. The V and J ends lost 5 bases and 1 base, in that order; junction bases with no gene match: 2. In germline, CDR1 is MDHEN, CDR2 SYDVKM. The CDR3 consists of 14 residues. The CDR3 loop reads CASSRTGSGNTIYF. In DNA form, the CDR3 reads TGTGCCAGCAGTCGGACAGGATCTGGAAACACCATATATTTT.

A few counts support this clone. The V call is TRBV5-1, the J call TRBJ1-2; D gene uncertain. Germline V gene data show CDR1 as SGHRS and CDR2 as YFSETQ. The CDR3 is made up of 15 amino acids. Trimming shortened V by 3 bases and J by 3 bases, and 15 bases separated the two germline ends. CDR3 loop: CASSSAGGMDYGYTF. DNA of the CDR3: TGCGCCAGCAGCTCGGCGGGAGGGATGGACTATGGCTACACCTTC.

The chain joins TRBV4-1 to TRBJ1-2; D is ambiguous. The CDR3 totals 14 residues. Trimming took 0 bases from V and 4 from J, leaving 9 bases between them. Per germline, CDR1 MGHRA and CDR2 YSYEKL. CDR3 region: CASSQDLGSYGYTF. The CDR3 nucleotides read TGCGCCAGCAGCCAAGATCTTGGGAGCTATGGCTACACCTTC.

This CDR3 is CASKLGHTDTQYF. For the CDR3, the DNA is TGCGCCAGCAAACTTGGGCACACGGATACGCAGTATTTT. V usage is TRBV5-1 and J usage is TRBJ2-3; D unclear. In germline, CDR1 is SGHRS, CDR2 YFSETQ. The CDR3 has 13 amino acids. With 6 bases removed from V and 6 bases from J, the gap between germline ends came to 14 bases.

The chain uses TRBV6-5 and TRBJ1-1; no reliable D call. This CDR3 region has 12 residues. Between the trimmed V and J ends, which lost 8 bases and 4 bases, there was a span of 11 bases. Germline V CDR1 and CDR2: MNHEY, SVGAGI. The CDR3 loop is CASLDTSTEAFF. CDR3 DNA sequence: TGTGCCAGCCTCGATACTAGCACTGAAGCTTTCTTT.

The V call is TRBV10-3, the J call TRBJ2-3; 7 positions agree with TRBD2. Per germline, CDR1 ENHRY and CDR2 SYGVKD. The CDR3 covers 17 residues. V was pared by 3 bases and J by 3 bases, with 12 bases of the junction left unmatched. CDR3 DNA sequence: TGTGCCATCAGTGAAGAAGGGACTACACGTTGGACAGATACGCAGTATTTT. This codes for CAISEEGTTRWTDTQYF.

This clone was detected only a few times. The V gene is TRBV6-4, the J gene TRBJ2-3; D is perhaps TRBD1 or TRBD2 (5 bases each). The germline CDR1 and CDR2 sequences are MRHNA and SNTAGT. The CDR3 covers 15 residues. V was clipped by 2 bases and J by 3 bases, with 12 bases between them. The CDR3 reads CASSDKGELTDTQYF. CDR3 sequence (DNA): TGTGCCAGCAGTGACAAAGGGGAGTTGACAGATACGCAGTATTTT.

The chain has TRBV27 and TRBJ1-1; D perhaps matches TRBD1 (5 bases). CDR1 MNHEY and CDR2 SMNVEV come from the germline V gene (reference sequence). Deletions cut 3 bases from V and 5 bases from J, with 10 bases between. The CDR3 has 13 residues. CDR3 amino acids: CASSFGALTEAFF. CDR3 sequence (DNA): TGTGCCAGCAGTTTTGGGGCCCTGACTGAAGCTTTCTTT.

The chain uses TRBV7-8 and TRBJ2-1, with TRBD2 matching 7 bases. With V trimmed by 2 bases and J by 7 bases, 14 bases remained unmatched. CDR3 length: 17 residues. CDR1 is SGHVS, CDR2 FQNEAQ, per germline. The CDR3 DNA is TGTGCCAGCAGCTTACCCCTCGGCGGGGGTGAAGGGAATGAGCAGTTCTTC. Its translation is CASSLPLGGGEGNEQFF.

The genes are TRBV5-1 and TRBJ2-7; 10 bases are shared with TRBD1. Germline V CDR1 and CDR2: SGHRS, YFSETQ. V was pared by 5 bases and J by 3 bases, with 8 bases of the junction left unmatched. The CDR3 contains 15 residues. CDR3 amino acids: CASRSRQGAFYEQYF. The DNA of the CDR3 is TGCGCCAGCAGGTCTCGACAGGGGGCCTTCTACGAGCAGTACTTC.

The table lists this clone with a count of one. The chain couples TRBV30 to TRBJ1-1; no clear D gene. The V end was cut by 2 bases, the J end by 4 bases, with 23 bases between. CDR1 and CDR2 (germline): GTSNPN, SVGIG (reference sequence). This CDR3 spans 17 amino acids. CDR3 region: CAWSLSYSQPEGTEAFF. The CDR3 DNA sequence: TGTGCCTGGAGTCTTAGTTATTCCCAACCGGAGGGCACTGAAGCTTTCTTT.

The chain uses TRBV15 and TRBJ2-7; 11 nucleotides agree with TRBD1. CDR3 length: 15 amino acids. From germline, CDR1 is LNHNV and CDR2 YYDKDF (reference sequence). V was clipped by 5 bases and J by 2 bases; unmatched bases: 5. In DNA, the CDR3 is TGTGCCACCAGCCCCCAGGGACAGGGGGCCTACGAGCAGTACTTC. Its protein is CATSPQGQGAYEQYF.

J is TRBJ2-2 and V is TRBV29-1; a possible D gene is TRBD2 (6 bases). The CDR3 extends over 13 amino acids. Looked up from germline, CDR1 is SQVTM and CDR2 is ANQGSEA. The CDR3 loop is CGYRTTNTGELFF. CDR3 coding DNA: TGCGGCTATCGGACTACCAACACCGGGGAGCTGTTTTTT.

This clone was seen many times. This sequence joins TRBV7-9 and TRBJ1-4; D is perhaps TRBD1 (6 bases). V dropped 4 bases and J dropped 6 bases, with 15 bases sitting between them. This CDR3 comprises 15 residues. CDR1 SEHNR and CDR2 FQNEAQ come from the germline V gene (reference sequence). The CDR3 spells CASSSNRDLDEKLFF. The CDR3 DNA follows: TGTGCCAGCAGCTCAAACAGGGACCTTGATGAAAAACTGTTTTTT.

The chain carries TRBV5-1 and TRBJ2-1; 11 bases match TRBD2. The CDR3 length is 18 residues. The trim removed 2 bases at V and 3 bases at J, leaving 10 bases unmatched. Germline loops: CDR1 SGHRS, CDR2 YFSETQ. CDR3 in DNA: TGCGCCAGCAGCTTCACACTGACTGGGACTAGCGGCTACAATGAGCAGTTCTTC. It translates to CASSFTLTGTSGYNEQFF.

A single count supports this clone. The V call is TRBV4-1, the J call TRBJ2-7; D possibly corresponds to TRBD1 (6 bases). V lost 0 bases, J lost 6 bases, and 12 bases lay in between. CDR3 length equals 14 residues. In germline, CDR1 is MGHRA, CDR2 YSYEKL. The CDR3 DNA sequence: TGCGCCAGCAGCCAAGAGCAGGGGCGGAGCGAGCAGTACTTC. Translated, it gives CASSQEQGRSEQYF.

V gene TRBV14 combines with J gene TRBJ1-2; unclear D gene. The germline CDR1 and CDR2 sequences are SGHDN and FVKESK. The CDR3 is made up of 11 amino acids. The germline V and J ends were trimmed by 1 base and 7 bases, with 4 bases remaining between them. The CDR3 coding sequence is TGTGCCAGCAGCCAAGTGCGTGGCTACACCTTC. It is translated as CASSQVRGYTF.

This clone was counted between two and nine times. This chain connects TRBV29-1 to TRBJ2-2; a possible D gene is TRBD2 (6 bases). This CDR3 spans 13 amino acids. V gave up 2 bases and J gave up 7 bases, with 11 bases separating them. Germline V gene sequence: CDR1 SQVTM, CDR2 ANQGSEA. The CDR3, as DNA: TGCAGCGTTGAATCAGGGCGGGGCGGGGAGCTGTTTTTT. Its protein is CSVESGRGGELFF.